A selection of T cell receptor beta chains follows, all from one sample in a study of OX40 agonist ivuxolimab in advanced cancers. TCRdb's table, derived via immunoSEQ multiplex PCR, lists solely in-frame clones and lacks some. The table lists over 40,000 clones, more than 70% of them singletons. The specimen was CD4+ or CD8+ T cells sorted from blood, collected in a trial of the OX40 agonist ivuxolimab. The receptors derive from an adult with an advanced solid tumor such as melanoma, head and neck, liver or kidney cancer. Both conserved end residues are part of each CDR3. A D gene is named only where the DNA matches it firmly. Size is omitted from some rows. Given values are once, few, many or a class for expanded clones.

abundance	d_gene	v_gene	j_gene	CDR3aa	CDR3nt
NA	NA	TRBV5-1	TRBJ2-4	CASSLSWQGNIQYF	TGCGCCAGCAGCTTGTCCTGGCAGGGGAACATTCAGTACTTC
few	NA	TRBV7-9	TRBJ1-4	CASSLGGGINEKLFF	TGTGCCAGCAGCTTAGGGGGAGGGATTAATGAAAAACTGTTTTTT
NA	NA	TRBV6-1	TRBJ2-7	CASRREGWGYEQYF	TGTGCCAGCAGGCGGGAAGGGTGGGGGTACGAGCAGTACTTC
NA	NA	TRBV15	TRBJ1-2	CATSRDPLSPLGYTF	TGTGCCACCAGCAGAGATCCCTTGTCTCCCCTAGGCTACACCTTC
NA	NA	TRBV2	TRBJ1-6	CASSRGLTNSPLHF	TGTGCCAGCAGTCGGGGGCTTACTAATTCACCCCTCCACTTT
NA	NA	TRBV2	TRBJ1-2	CASRSDSTNYGYTF	TGTGCCAGCAGATCCGACAGCACTAACTATGGCTACACCTTC
NA	TRBD1	TRBV19	TRBJ2-2	CASRGQVYTGELFF	TGTGCCAGTAGGGGACAGGTATACACCGGGGAGCTGTTTTTT
NA	TRBD1	TRBV6-5	TRBJ1-2	CASSYVRTGGNYGYTF	TGTGCCAGCAGTTACGTGAGGACAGGGGGGAACTATGGCTACACCTTC
NA	TRBD2	TRBV11-3	TRBJ2-3	CASSLEPTSGSTDTQYF	TGTGCCAGCAGCTTAGAACCTACTAGCGGGAGCACAGATACGCAGTATTTT
few	TRBD1	TRBV6-1	TRBJ1-2	CASIQTGLNYGYTF	TGTGCCAGCATCCAGACAGGGCTTAACTATGGCTACACCTTC
NA	TRBD1	TRBV10-2	TRBJ1-1	CASSDPPGTGGTEAFF	TGCGCCAGCAGTGACCCTCCCGGGACAGGGGGGACTGAAGCTTTCTTT
NA	NA	TRBV7-3	TRBJ2-3	CASSLSRQDTQYF	TGTGCCAGCAGCTTAAGCCGGCAAGATACGCAGTATTTT
NA	TRBD2	TRBV5-1	TRBJ2-3	CASSPRGLAGGRGSTDTQYF	TGCGCCAGCAGCCCAAGGGGACTAGCGGGAGGACGGGGAAGCACAGATACGCAGTATTTT
NA	NA	TRBV7-3	TRBJ2-3	CASSLGAGISTDTQYF	TGTGCCAGCAGCTTAGGGGCAGGGATTAGCACAGATACGCAGTATTTT
NA	NA	TRBV6-5	TRBJ1-2	CASSYSDRTYGYTF	TGTGCCAGCAGTTACTCTGACAGGACCTATGGCTACACCTTC